Following are 15 T cell receptor beta chains from one sample sequenced in a study of blood T cell repertoires in COVID-19. Clones were sequenced by immunoSEQ multiplex PCR, and TCRdb holds only the in-frame ones, with some missing. The profile shows roughly 38,000 clones, about 86% of them singletons. Material for sequencing was peripheral blood. Receptor source: a man aged 65 to 79 with acute or convalescent COVID-19.

The gene calls are TRBV4-1 and TRBJ2-1, with D tentatively TRBD2 (6 bases). V dropped 3 bases and J dropped 3 bases, with 12 bases sitting between them. Per the germline V gene, CDR1 is MGHRA and CDR2 is YSYEKL. This CDR3 has 15 amino acids. The CDR3: CASSQGWGDYNEQFF. The CDR3 DNA reads TGCGCCAGCAGCCAGGGGTGGGGGGACTACAATGAGCAGTTCTTC.

The chain recombines TRBV19 with TRBJ1-6; TRBD1 might be the D (6 bases). The V end was cut by 9 bases, the J end by 9 bases, with 18 bases between. CDR3 length: 14 amino acids. The germline CDR1 and CDR2 sequences are LNHDA and SQIVND (reference sequence). The CDR3 DNA follows: TGTGCCAGCGACGGGGGGGCCGAGGGTTCACCCCTCCACTTT. Translation gives CASDGGAEGSPLHF.

The chain links TRBV6-5 to TRBJ1-5, with a tentative D call TRBD1 (6 bases). V shed 6 bases and J shed 3 bases, with 9 bases lying between them. This CDR3 region has 13 residues. Germline V CDR1 and CDR2: MNHEY, SVGAGI. This chain's CDR3 is CASRDSHNQPQHF. CDR3 nucleotide sequence: TGTGCCAGCAGGGACAGCCACAATCAGCCCCAGCATTTT.

V usage is TRBV3-1 (or the pseudogene TRBV3-2) and J usage is TRBJ2-7, with D perhaps TRBD2 (7 bases). With 5 bases removed from V and 5 bases from J, the gap between germline ends came to 22 bases. Germline CDR1 is LGHDT and CDR2 is YNNKEL (reference sequence). CDR3 length equals 16 residues. CDR3 in DNA: TGTGCCAGCAGCTCCCCTAGTAGGGGGAGGGGGAACGAGCAGTACTTC. This encodes CASSSPSRGRGNEQYF.

The chain joins TRBV4-1 to TRBJ1-1; no reliable D call. Germline CDR1 MGHRA, CDR2 YSYEKL. Trimming removed 0 bases from V and 1 base from J, with 6 bases in between. This CDR3 has 14 amino acids. This CDR3 reads CASSQDQENTEAFF. CDR3 in DNA: TGCGCCAGCAGCCAAGATCAGGAGAACACTGAAGCTTTCTTT.

The J gene is TRBJ2-2, the V gene TRBV11-3, with D perhaps TRBD2 (6 bases). V lost 3 bases and J lost 4, with 12 bases in between. Germline V CDR1 and CDR2: SGHNT, YENEEA. The CDR3 loop spans 15 amino acids. The CDR3 region has the DNA TGTGCCAGCAGCTTGGAATCGGGAGCCACCGGGGAGCTGTTTTTT. This codes for CASSLESGATGELFF.

The V gene is TRBV3-1 (or the pseudogene TRBV3-2), the J gene TRBJ1-2, with D maybe TRBD1 (6 bases). V was clipped by 11 bases and J by 0 bases, with 16 bases between them. The CDR3 is made up of 14 amino acids. Germline assignment: CDR1 LGHDT and CDR2 YNNKEL (reference sequence). The CDR3 spells CASSKGEANYGYTF. The CDR3 DNA reads TGTGCCTCTTCAAAGGGGGAAGCTAACTATGGCTACACCTTC.

The chain couples TRBV6-5 to TRBJ1-2, with 7 nucleotides matching TRBD1. The CDR3 loop spans 14 amino acids. The V gene end was trimmed by 6 bases and the J gene end by 4 bases; junction bases not matched to a gene: 8. Germline V CDR1 and CDR2: MNHEY, SVGAGI. The DNA for the CDR3 is TGTGCCAGCAGGCTGAGGACAGGAACCTATGGCTACACCTTC. Translated: CASRLRTGTYGYTF.

This clone was seen more than once but under ten times. This rearrangement joins TRBV7-9 to TRBJ2-5; 10 nucleotides match TRBD1. After removal of 4 bases from V and 5 bases from J, the junction contained 4 bases not matched to a gene. The CDR3 is made up of 14 amino acids. Germline V gene lookup returns CDR1 SEHNR and CDR2 FQNEAQ (reference sequence). The CDR3 sequence is CASSWTGGTETQYF. CDR3 bases: TGTGCCAGCAGCTGGACAGGGGGGACTGAGACCCAGTACTTC.

This chain links TRBV28 with TRBJ2-3; D might be TRBD2 (5 bases). The V gene's germline CDR1 is MDHEN and CDR2 SYDVKM. There are 14 residues in the CDR3. Deletions cut 6 bases from V and 1 base from J, with 11 bases between. The CDR3 DNA follows: TGTGCCAGCAGGAAGCCGCGGGGCACAGATACGCAGTATTTT. It translates to CASRKPRGTDTQYF.

V and J are TRBV7-6 and TRBJ1-1; D is undetermined. Germline lookup yields CDR1 SGHVS and CDR2 FNYEAQ. CDR3 length: 15 amino acids. V shed 1 base and J shed 2 bases, with 11 bases lying between them. CDR3 bases: TGTGCCAGCAGCTTAGGAGCGGGAGCCAACACTGAAGCTTTCTTT. Protein product: CASSLGAGANTEAFF.

The chain carries TRBV4-2 and TRBJ2-1; TRBD2 matches 7 bases. Germline V gene lookup returns CDR1 LGHNA and CDR2 YNFKEQ. Trimming took 2 bases from V and 4 from J; bases not matched to a gene: 5. The CDR3 covers 15 residues. The CDR3: CASSQMASGYNEQFF. The CDR3 DNA follows: TGTGCCAGCAGCCAAATGGCTAGCGGTTACAATGAGCAGTTCTTC.

The chain carries TRBV9 and TRBJ1-1, with D maybe TRBD1 (6 bases). Germline V gene sequence: CDR1 SGDLS, CDR2 YYNGEE. CDR3 length equals 13 residues. The V and J ends lost 0 bases and 7 bases respectively, with 10 bases between them. The CDR3 nucleotides read TGTGCCAGCAGCGTAGCAGGGGATTATGAAGCTTTCTTT. This codes for CASSVAGDYEAFF.

The chain couples TRBV6-6 to TRBJ2-1, with 7 bases identical to TRBD2. CDR1 is MNHNY and CDR2 is SVGAGI in the germline V gene (reference sequence). The CDR3 length is 15 residues. The junction had 14 bases not matched to a gene; V was cut back by 8 bases and J by 7 bases. For the CDR3, the DNA is TGTGCCAGCGGACCCGGGGGAGGGCCAAGGAATGAGCAGTTCTTC. This encodes CASGPGGGPRNEQFF.

V usage is TRBV2 and J usage is TRBJ1-1; D possibly corresponds to TRBD1 (6 bases). Germline values: CDR1 SNHLY, CDR2 FYNNEI. The CDR3 loop spans 17 amino acids. Trimming pared 6 bases from V and 1 base from J, leaving 21 bases between. The CDR3 sequence: CASRTGMGRGGNTEAFF. The CDR3 DNA reads TGTGCCAGCAGAACCGGCATGGGCAGGGGTGGGAACACTGAAGCTTTCTTT.